The entry below describes one T cell receptor beta chain. The data were taken from a study of CD8+ T cells in alopecia areata. RNA extraction and reverse transcription yielded cDNA as sequencing template. Produced via immunoSEQ multiplex PCR; TCRdb's table is partial and in-frame only. This table has about 130,000 clones, more than 40% appearing once. The CDR3 totals 13 residues. Trimming stripped 5 bases from V and 3 bases from J, with 10 bases between. Germline V lookup: CDR1 SQVTM, CDR2 ANQGSEA. This TCR derives from a human donor with alopecia areata. This chain uses TRBV29-1 with TRBJ2-2, with TRBD1 as a possible D gene (5 bases). This specimen was CD8+ T cells sorted from blood, taken at week 0. CDR3 in amino acids: CSVQTAYTGELFF. In DNA, the CDR3 is TGCAGCGTTCAGACAGCGTACACCGGGGAGCTGTTTTTT.